This is a list of T cell receptor beta chains from one sample in a study of shared clonotypes between healthy human individuals. Data came from immunoSEQ multiplex PCR; TCRdb stores just in-frame clones and leaves some out. The repertoire holds approximately 720,000 clones, 92% seen once, with about 24% in the top ten. The sample comprised naive CD8+ T cells sorted from blood. These receptors were obtained from a man aged 25 to 40 in good health. Both conserved end residues are part of each CDR3. D genes are given only for firm matches.

v_call,j_call,d_call,cdr3_aa,cdr3_nt
TRBV7-3,TRBJ2-3,TRBD2,CASSPGLAGNTDTQYF,TGTGCCAGCAGCCCGGGACTAGCGGGGAACACAGATACGCAGTATTTT
TRBV6-5,TRBJ2-5,NA,CASSPPGQGETQYF,TGTGCCAGCAGCCCTCCAGGCCAGGGAGAGACCCAGTACTTC
TRBV7-9,TRBJ1-4,TRBD1,CASSGDRGNNEKLFF,TGTGCCAGCAGCGGGGACAGGGGGAATAATGAAAAACTGTTTTTT
TRBV7-9,TRBJ2-7,TRBD2,CASSLVDTSGYEQYF,TGTGCCAGCAGCTTAGTAGATACTAGCGGTTACGAGCAGTACTTC
TRBV27,TRBJ2-7,NA,CASSPGFRGEQYF,TGTGCCAGCAGCCCGGGCTTCAGGGGCGAGCAGTACTTC
TRBV7-6,TRBJ2-1,NA,CASSPEGGDEQFF,TGTGCCAGCAGCCCCGAGGGGGGGGACGAGCAGTTCTTC
TRBV21-1,TRBJ2-1,NA,CASSKESSDRGLDYNEQFF,TGTGCCAGCAGCAAAGAAAGTTCGGACAGGGGACTCGACTACAATGAGCAGTTCTTC
TRBV11-3,TRBJ2-2,NA,CASSFQGAGELFF,TGTGCCAGCAGCTTCCAGGGTGCCGGGGAGCTGTTTTTT
TRBV14,TRBJ2-5,NA,CASSPFRGTQYF,TGTGCCAGCAGCCCATTTAGGGGGACCCAGTACTTC
TRBV2,TRBJ2-7,NA,CASSYGGEQYF,TGTGCCAGCAGCTACGGGGGCGAGCAGTACTTC